The present entry profiles one T cell receptor (beta chain) with its context. This sample was taken from a study of T cell changes during pregnancy in multiple sclerosis. Germline assignment: CDR1 ENHRY and CDR2 SYGVKD. The CDR3 extends over 13 amino acids. Trimming took off 4 bases at V and 3 bases at J, with 9 bases between the two ends. Method: immunoSEQ multiplex PCR; TCRdb's copy keeps in-frame clones and lacks some. Seen here are around 70,000 clones, about 90% observed once, and the top ten hold 0.86%. The source was peripheral blood, collected in the second trimester of pregnancy. The source of this sequence is a female donor with multiple sclerosis, enrolled in a pregnancy study. The J gene is TRBJ1-2, the V gene TRBV10-3; D call uncertain. The CDR3 loop reads CAISAPSYYGYTF. The CDR3 DNA reads TGTGCCATCAGTGCGCCCAGTTACTATGGCTACACCTTC.